This T cell receptor beta chain was identified in a study of T cells in Graves' hyperthyroidism and ophthalmopathy. Graves' hyperthyroidism without ophthalmopathy progression within 18 months was termed stable. Subjects aged 18 to 65 presented with newly diagnosed hyperthyroidism of less than 2 months' duration. Together with thyroid ultrasound, orbital computed tomography, serum thyroxine and TRAb, clinical symptoms were used for diagnoses. Amplified TCR beta CDR3 regions came from RNA transcripts. The study used the HTBI primer set for a first-round RT-PCR of the TCR CDR3. Using its own MiXCR run on the multiplex PCR reads, TCRdb lists one record per CDR3 protein. Among some 300,000 distinct CDR3 sequences listed, 16% were seen once. Points on this clonotype: What it binds is unknown.

Germline V gene sequence: CDR1 SGHRS, CDR2 YFSETQ. This CDR3 comprises 14 residues. Trimming at V came to 4 bases and at J to 2 bases, leaving 5 bases not matched to a gene. The study, taken as a whole, reports: Appearing also in blood were most of the thyroid clonotypes expanded above 0.001.

V gene TRBV5-1 combines with J gene TRBJ2-5; 7 bases agree with TRBD1. Sample: blood. The TCR originated in a man aged 25 to 45 with Graves' hyperthyroidism. CDR3 nucleotides: TGCGCCAGCAGCCACGACAGGGCTCAAGAGACCCAGTACTTC. It codes for CASSHDRAQETQYF.